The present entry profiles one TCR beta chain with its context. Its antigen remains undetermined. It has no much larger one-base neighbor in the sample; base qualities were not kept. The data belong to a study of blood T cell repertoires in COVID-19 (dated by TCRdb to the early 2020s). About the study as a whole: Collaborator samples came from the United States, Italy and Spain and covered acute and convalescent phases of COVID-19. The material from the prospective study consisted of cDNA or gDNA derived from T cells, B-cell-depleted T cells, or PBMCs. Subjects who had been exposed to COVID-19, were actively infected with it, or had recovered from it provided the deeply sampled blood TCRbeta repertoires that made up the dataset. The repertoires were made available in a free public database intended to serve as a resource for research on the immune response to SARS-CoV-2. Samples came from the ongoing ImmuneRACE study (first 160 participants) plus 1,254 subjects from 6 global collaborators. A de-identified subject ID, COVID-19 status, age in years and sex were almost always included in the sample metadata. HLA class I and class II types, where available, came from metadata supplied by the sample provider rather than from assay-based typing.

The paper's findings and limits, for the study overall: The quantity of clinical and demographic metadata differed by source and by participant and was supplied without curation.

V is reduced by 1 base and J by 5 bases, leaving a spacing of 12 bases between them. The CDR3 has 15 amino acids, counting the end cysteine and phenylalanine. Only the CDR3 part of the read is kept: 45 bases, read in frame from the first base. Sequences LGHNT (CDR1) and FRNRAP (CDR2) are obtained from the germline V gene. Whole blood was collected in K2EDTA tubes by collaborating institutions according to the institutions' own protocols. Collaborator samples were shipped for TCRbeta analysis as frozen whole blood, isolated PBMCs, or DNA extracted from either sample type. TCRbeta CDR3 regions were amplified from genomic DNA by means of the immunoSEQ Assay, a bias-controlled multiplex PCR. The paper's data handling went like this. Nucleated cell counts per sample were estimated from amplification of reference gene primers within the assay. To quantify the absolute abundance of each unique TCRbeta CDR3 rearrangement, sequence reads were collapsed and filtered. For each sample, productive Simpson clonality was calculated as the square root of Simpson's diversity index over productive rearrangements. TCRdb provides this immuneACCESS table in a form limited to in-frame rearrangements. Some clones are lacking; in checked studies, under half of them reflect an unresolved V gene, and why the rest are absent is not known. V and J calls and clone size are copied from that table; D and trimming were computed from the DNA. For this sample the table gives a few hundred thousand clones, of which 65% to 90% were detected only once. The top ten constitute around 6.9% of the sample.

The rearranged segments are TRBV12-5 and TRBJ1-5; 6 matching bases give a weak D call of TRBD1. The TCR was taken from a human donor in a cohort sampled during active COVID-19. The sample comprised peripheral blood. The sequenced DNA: TGTGCTAGTGGTTTGGCGACAGGCCTTCATCAGCCCCAGCATTTT. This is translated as CASGLATGLHQPQHF.